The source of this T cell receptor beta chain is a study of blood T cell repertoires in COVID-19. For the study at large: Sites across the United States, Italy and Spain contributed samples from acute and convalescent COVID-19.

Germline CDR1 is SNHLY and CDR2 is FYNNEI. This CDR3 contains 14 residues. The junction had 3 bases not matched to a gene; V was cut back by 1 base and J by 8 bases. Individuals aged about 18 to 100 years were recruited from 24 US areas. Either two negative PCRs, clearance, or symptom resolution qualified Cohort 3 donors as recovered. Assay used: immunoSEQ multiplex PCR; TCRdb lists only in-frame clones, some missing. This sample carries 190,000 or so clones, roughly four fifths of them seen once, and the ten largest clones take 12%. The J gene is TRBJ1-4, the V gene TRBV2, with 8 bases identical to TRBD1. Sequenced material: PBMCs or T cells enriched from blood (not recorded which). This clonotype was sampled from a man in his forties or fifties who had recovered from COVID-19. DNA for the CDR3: TGTGCCAGCAGTGAAGGGACAGGGAACGAAAAACTGTTTTTT. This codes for CASSEGTGNEKLFF.